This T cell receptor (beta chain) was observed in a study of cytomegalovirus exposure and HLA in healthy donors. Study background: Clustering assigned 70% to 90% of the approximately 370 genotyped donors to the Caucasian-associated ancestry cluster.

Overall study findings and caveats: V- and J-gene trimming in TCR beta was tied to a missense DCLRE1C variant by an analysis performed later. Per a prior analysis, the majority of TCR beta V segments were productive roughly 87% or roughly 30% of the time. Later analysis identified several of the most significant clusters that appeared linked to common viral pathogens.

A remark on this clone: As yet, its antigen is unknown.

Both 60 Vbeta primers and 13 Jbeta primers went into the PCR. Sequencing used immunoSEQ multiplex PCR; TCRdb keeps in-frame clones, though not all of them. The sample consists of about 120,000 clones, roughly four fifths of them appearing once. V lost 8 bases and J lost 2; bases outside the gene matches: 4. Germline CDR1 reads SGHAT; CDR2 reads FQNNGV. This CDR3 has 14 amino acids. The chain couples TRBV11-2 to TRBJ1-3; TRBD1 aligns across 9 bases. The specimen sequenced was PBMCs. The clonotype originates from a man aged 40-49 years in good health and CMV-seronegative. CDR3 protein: CASSRDRAGNTIYF. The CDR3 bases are TGTGCCAGCTCCCGGGACAGGGCTGGAAACACCATATATTTT.